Below, 24 T cell receptor beta chains from the same sample are listed, as sequenced in a study of blood T cell repertoires in COVID-19. Produced via immunoSEQ multiplex PCR; TCRdb's table is partial and in-frame only. The table records hundreds of thousands of clones, around 90% of them present only once. Sequenced sample: peripheral blood. The receptors were gathered from a man aged 18 to 29 with COVID-19, enrolled during active disease.

This rearrangement joins TRBV30 to TRBJ1-1; perhaps TRBD1 as D (5 bases). Trimming stripped 1 base from V and 4 bases from J, with 10 bases between. The CDR3 length is 13 residues. Germline V gives CDR1 GTSNPN, CDR2 SVGIG (reference sequence). Here the CDR3 DNA reads TGTGCCTGGAGTGGACAGTACCTCACTGAAGCTTTCTTT. This translates into CAWSGQYLTEAFF.

The chain joins TRBV27 to TRBJ2-1; TRBD2 agrees at 10 bases. The germline V gene encodes CDR1 MNHEY and CDR2 SMNVEV (reference sequence). The CDR3 is 16 residues long. The V segment lost 3 bases and the J segment 2 bases; nucleotides outside the gene matches: 4. This CDR3 is CASSFQAGGPYNEQFF. The CDR3 DNA follows: TGTGCCAGCAGTTTCCAAGCGGGAGGGCCCTACAATGAGCAGTTCTTC.

The rearrangement links TRBV7-2 to TRBJ1-5; weak D call: TRBD1 (6 bases). CDR3 length equals 16 residues. V lost 4 bases, J lost 3 bases, and 16 bases lay in between. Germline loops: CDR1 SGHTA, CDR2 FQGNSA. CDR3 in DNA: TGTGCCAGCAGCTCCTCGGGGGGGCTTATCAATCAGCCCCAGCATTTT. Translated, it gives CASSSSGGLINQPQHF.

Only one count was recorded for this clone. This chain uses TRBV15 with TRBJ2-2, with a weak D call TRBD2 (6 bases). This CDR3 contains 16 residues. Looked up from germline, CDR1 is LNHNV and CDR2 is YYDKDF (reference sequence). V was shortened by 1 base and J by 6 bases, with 15 bases between the two germline ends. The chain's CDR3 is CATSRVGGAGAGELFF. CDR3 nucleotides: TGTGCCACCAGCAGAGTGGGCGGGGCCGGAGCCGGGGAGCTGTTTTTT.

This clone was counted a single time. The chain couples TRBV11-2 to TRBJ2-2; tentative D call: TRBD2 (5 bases). CDR3 length equals 15 residues. V lost 2 bases and J lost 4, with 11 bases in between. Germline-derived CDR1 and CDR2 are SGHAT and FQNNGV. DNA for the CDR3: TGTGCCAGCAGCTTACGTGGGAGTGGCACCGGGGAGCTGTTTTTT. Its translation: CASSLRGSGTGELFF.

This chain uses TRBV3-1 (or the pseudogene TRBV3-2) with TRBJ2-3; maybe TRBD1 (6 bases). Germline V lookup: CDR1 LGHDT, CDR2 YNNKEL (reference sequence). This CDR3 contains 18 residues. Trimming pared 4 bases from V and 2 bases from J, leaving 22 bases between. This CDR3 reads CASSRAPFGGEVTDTQYF. The CDR3 DNA sequence: TGTGCCAGCAGCCGAGCGCCCTTTGGGGGCGAGGTCACAGATACGCAGTATTTT.

This clone turned up a few times. The V and J genes are TRBV27 and TRBJ1-6; a weak D match, TRBD1 (5 bases). The CDR3 spans 13 residues. The ends were cut back, 9 bases at V and 5 bases at J, with 11 bases in the middle. Germline V gene sequence: CDR1 MNHEY, CDR2 SMNVEV (reference sequence). The CDR3 nucleotides are TGTGCCAGTGGGGGGGGTCATAATTCACCCCTCCACTTT. Translating it yields CASGGGHNSPLHF.

The genes are TRBV5-5 and TRBJ1-6; D perhaps matches TRBD1 (5 bases). CDR1 and CDR2 from the germline V gene are SGHKS and YYEKEE (reference sequence). This CDR3 region has 19 residues. Deletions cut 3 bases from V and 0 bases from J, with 19 bases between. The CDR3 sequence: CASSSHRGAKSSYNSPLHF. The CDR3 nucleotides read TGTGCCAGCAGCTCCCACCGTGGGGCGAAGAGCTCCTATAATTCACCCCTCCACTTT.

This rearrangement joins TRBV3-1 (or the pseudogene TRBV3-2) to TRBJ1-3; D not certain. The length of the CDR3 is 13 residues. CDR1 is LGHDT, CDR2 YNNKEL, per germline (reference sequence). V lost 5 bases and J lost 4, with 9 bases in between. CDR3 amino acids: CASSKATGNTIYF. In DNA, the CDR3 is TGTGCCAGCAGCAAAGCTACCGGAAACACCATATATTTT.

The rearrangement joins TRBV6-5 to TRBJ1-1; perhaps TRBD1 as D (5 bases). CDR3 length equals 14 residues. V lost 3 bases and J 1 base, leaving 9 bases between the germline ends. Germline CDR1 reads MNHEY; CDR2 reads SVGAGI. CDR3 coding DNA: TGTGCCAGCAGTTATGGGGGGGGGAACACTGAAGCTTTCTTT. Translation: CASSYGGGNTEAFF.

The chain has TRBV7-2 and TRBJ2-5; 13 nucleotides match TRBD2. Per the germline V gene, CDR1 is SGHTA and CDR2 is FQGNSA. This CDR3 region has 17 residues. The V and J ends lost 5 bases and 5 bases, in that order; junction bases with no gene match: 11. Written as DNA, the CDR3 is TGTGCCAGCAGCCCACAGGGACTAGCGGGACGTTTGGAGACCCAGTACTTC. It is translated as CASSPQGLAGRLETQYF.

J is TRBJ1-5 and V is TRBV19; perhaps TRBD1 as D (5 bases). The CDR3 covers 12 residues. The germline gives CDR1 LNHDA, CDR2 SQIVND (reference sequence). Trimming removed 5 bases from V and 7 bases from J, with 9 bases in between. The CDR3 DNA is TGTGCCAGTAGTCTCAGGGAACAGCCCCAGCATTTT. Translating gives CASSLREQPQHF.

J is TRBJ2-1 and V is TRBV5-1; D perhaps matches TRBD1 (6 bases). V gave up 4 bases and J gave up 7 bases, with 9 bases separating them. The CDR3 contains 12 residues. The germline gives CDR1 SGHRS, CDR2 YFSETQ. The CDR3 bases are TGCGCCAGCAGCATTGACAGGAATGAGCAGTTCTTC. Protein sequence: CASSIDRNEQFF.

The chain carries TRBV12-3 or TRBV12-4 and TRBJ2-1; D is unresolved. This CDR3 is built from 11 residues. V was shortened by 3 bases and J by 6 bases, with 3 bases between the two germline ends. DNA of the CDR3: TGTGCCAGCAGTTTCGTCAATGAGCAGTTCTTC. This codes for CASSFVNEQFF.

V is TRBV15 and J is TRBJ2-7, with 9 bases identical to TRBD2. CDR1 is LNHNV, CDR2 YYDKDF, per germline (reference sequence). CDR3 length equals 17 residues. J was trimmed by 3 bases and V by 0 bases; bases with no gene match: 9. The CDR3: CATSRDRLAGSNYEQYF. CDR3 DNA: TGTGCCACCAGCAGAGATCGGCTAGCGGGGTCTAACTACGAGCAGTACTTC.

The CDR3 DNA follows: TGTGCCACCAGCAGAGAGGCGGGGGATAACACCGGGGAGCTGTTTTTT. This encodes CATSREAGDNTGELFF. V gene TRBV15 combines with J gene TRBJ2-2; 7 bases align to TRBD2. V was clipped by 0 bases and J by 2 bases; unmatched bases: 3. Looked up from germline, CDR1 is LNHNV and CDR2 is YYDKDF (reference sequence). The CDR3 length is 16 residues.

The rearrangement joins TRBV6-5 to TRBJ2-1; the match to TRBD2 covers 8 bases. The germline gives CDR1 MNHEY, CDR2 SVGAGI. The CDR3 length is 15 residues. V shed 8 bases and J 2 bases; nucleotides not matched to a gene: 8. This CDR3 is CASAARTSPYNEQFF. The CDR3 DNA follows: TGTGCCAGCGCGGCCAGGACTAGCCCCTACAATGAGCAGTTCTTC.

The V gene is TRBV10-2, the J gene TRBJ2-2; TRBD2 agrees at 11 bases. Germline CDR1 reads WSHSY; CDR2 reads SAAADI. The CDR3 consists of 15 residues. J lost 5 bases, V lost 7 bases, and 6 bases had no gene match. In nucleotides, the CDR3 is TGCGCCAGCAATTTAGCGGGGGGGCAAACCGGGGAGCTGTTTTTT. Translation: CASNLAGGQTGELFF.

This clone was seen once. The V gene is TRBV3-1 (or the pseudogene TRBV3-2), the J gene TRBJ2-3, with a tentative D call TRBD2 (6 bases). V was clipped by 1 base and J by 4 bases, with 12 bases between them. CDR1 LGHDT and CDR2 YNNKEL come from the germline V gene (reference sequence). The CDR3 totals 15 residues. CDR3 nucleotides: TGTGCCAGCAGCCAAGTGTCGGGAGATGCAGATACGCAGTATTTT. Translated, it gives CASSQVSGDADTQYF.

The chain recombines TRBV30 with TRBJ2-1; possible D gene TRBD2, 5 bases. The CDR3 is made up of 11 amino acids. Germline V gene lookup returns CDR1 GTSNPN and CDR2 SVGIG (reference sequence). Trimming took 6 bases from V and 8 from J, leaving 11 bases between them. CDR3 sequence: CACDYFDEQFF. The CDR3 DNA sequence: TGTGCCTGTGACTACTTCGATGAGCAGTTCTTC. Filled out from reference TRBV30 and TRBJ2-1, the complete variable domain reads SQTIHQWPATLVQPVGSPLSLECTVEGTSNPNLYWYRQAAGRGLQLLFYSVGIGQISSEVPQNLSASRPQDRQFILSSKKLLLSDSGFYLCACDYFDEQFFGPGTRLTVL.

The chain recombines TRBV7-2 with TRBJ2-7; possibly TRBD2 for D (7 bases). Germline V gene lookup returns CDR1 SGHTA and CDR2 FQGNSA. The CDR3 is made up of 18 amino acids. The germline V and J ends were trimmed by 5 bases and 3 bases, with 26 bases remaining between them. The CDR3 DNA reads as TGTGCCAGCAGCCGTAGGGGGGGATCGCGGGGGCCAAGCTACGAGCAGTACTTC. It specifies CASSRRGGSRGPSYEQYF. The variable domain in full, with the rest retrieved from reference TRBV7-2 and TRBJ2-7, is GAGVSQSPSNKVTEKGKDVELRCDPISGHTALYWYRQSLGQGLEFLIYFQGNSAPDKSGLPSDRFSAERTGGSVSTLTIQRTQQEDSAVYLCASSRRGGSRGPSYEQYFGPGTRLTVT.

This chain uses TRBV19 with TRBJ1-3; no reliable D call. The germline V gene encodes CDR1 LNHDA and CDR2 SQIVND (reference sequence). V was cut by 3 bases and J by 2 bases, with 17 bases left in between. The CDR3 totals 17 residues. The CDR3 nucleotides are TGTGCCAGTAGTATGGGAGGGCGTGGGTTCGCTGGAAACACCATATATTTT. It translates to CASSMGGRGFAGNTIYF.

Of note for this clone: The sample has other DNA sequences that encode this CDR3 too. V usage is TRBV2 and J usage is TRBJ1-6; TRBD1 agrees at 7 bases. V gave up 6 bases and J gave up 7 bases; unmatched junction bases: 6. Germline V gene data show CDR1 as SNHLY and CDR2 as FYNNEI. The CDR3 is 14 amino acids. In nucleotides, the CDR3 is TGTGCCAGCAGAGACAGGGTCGGCAATTCACCCCTCCACTTT. This gives the protein CASRDRVGNSPLHF.

This chain links TRBV5-6 with TRBJ2-2; no firm D call. This CDR3 is 15 amino acids long. CDR1 is SGHDT and CDR2 is YYEEEE in the germline V gene. The V end lost 2 bases, the J end lost 2 bases, and 10 bases lay between the germline ends. CDR3 amino acids: CASSLTGSNTGELFF. The CDR3 nucleotides read TGTGCCAGCAGCTTAACCGGGTCAAACACCGGGGAGCTGTTTTTT.